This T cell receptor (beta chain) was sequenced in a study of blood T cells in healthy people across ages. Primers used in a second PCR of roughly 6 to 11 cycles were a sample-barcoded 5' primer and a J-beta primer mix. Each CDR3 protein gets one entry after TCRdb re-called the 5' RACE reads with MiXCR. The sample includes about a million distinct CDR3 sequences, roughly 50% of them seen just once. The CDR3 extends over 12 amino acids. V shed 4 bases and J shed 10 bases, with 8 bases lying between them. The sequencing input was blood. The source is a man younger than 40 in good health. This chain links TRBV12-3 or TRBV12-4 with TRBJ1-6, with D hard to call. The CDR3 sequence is CASSSGVSPLHF. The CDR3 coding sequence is TGTGCCAGCAGTTCGGGAGTCTCACCCCTCCACTTT.